Following are 12 T cell receptor beta chains from one sample sequenced in a study of T cell repertoires in cytomegalovirus infection. Antigens of these TCRs are unknown. From the reads, TCRdb called clonotypes with MiXCR, one entry per CDR3 protein. This sample has around 710,000 distinct CDR3 sequences, with approximately 32% found just once. Sample: cultured CD8+ T cells from PBMCs, taken from culture after CMV antigen stimulation. Receptors were obtained from a human donor in good health (CMV status not recorded). Some clones in this sample may be carry-over from other donors' samples.

This clonotype was recorded many times. DNA for the CDR3: TGTGCCAGCAGTGAAGAAGTCGTCAGCACAGATACGCAGTATTTT. This encodes CASSEEVVSTDTQYF. V usage is TRBV6-1 and J usage is TRBJ2-3, with D hard to call. There are 15 residues in the CDR3. Germline V lookup: CDR1 MNHNS, CDR2 SASEGT. Trimming took off 1 base at V and 0 bases at J, with 8 bases between the two ends.

This rearrangement joins TRBV6-6 to TRBJ1-2, with D tentatively TRBD1 (6 bases). V was clipped by 0 bases and J by 8 bases, with 13 bases between them. Germline V gene data show CDR1 as MNHNY and CDR2 as SVGAGI (reference sequence). The CDR3 consists of 14 residues. The CDR3 sequence: CASSYSYRDGGYTF. The CDR3 DNA reads TGTGCCAGCAGTTACTCGTACAGGGACGGCGGCTACACCTTC.

This clonotype appeared a few times. This chain links TRBV2 with TRBJ1-3, with 7 bases matching TRBD1. From germline, CDR1 is SNHLY and CDR2 FYNNEI. The CDR3 totals 16 residues. CDR3 loop: CAYRKGEGATGNTIYF. CDR3 DNA: TGTGCTTACCGGAAAGGCGAGGGGGCCACTGGAAACACCATATATTTT.

This clonotype turned up a few times. The chain recombines TRBV6-1 with TRBJ1-1; the match to TRBD1 covers 8 bases. This CDR3 has 15 amino acids. Germline CDR1 MNHNS, CDR2 SASEGT. J lost 6 bases, V lost 10 bases, and 16 bases had no gene match. The CDR3 reads CATNPGTGVGPEAFF. In DNA form, the CDR3 reads TGTGCCACAAATCCCGGGACAGGAGTCGGACCTGAAGCTTTCTTT.

This clonotype appeared a few times. This rearrangement joins TRBV12-3 or TRBV12-4 to TRBJ2-5; 9 nucleotides agree with TRBD1. Trimming at V came to 5 bases and at J to 1 base, leaving 5 bases not matched to a gene. The CDR3 loop spans 15 amino acids. The CDR3 bases are TGTGCCAGCAGTCCAGACAGGGGGGTCCAAGAGACCCAGTACTTC. Protein: CASSPDRGVQETQYF.

V is TRBV10-3 and J is TRBJ2-2, with D unclear. V was cut by 8 bases and J by 6 bases, with 7 bases left in between. Germline assignment: CDR1 ENHRY and CDR2 SYGVKD. The CDR3 is made up of 11 amino acids. The DNA for the CDR3 is TGTGCCATCCGGACCTCCGGGGAGCTGTTTTTT. Translating gives CAIRTSGELFF.

The genes are TRBV27 and TRBJ2-7; TRBD2 matches at 7 bases. CDR3 size: 15 residues. Trimming cost V 2 bases and J 6 bases; bases outside gene matches: 10. Germline assignment: CDR1 MNHEY and CDR2 SMNVEV (reference sequence). The CDR3 region is CASSLKGQGGREQYF. The CDR3, as DNA: TGTGCCAGCAGTTTAAAAGGTCAGGGAGGGCGCGAGCAGTACTTC.

Only a few counts were recorded for this clonotype. The chain has TRBV6-5 and TRBJ2-7; 8 bases are a match to TRBD1. The CDR3 extends over 16 amino acids. Germline loops: CDR1 MNHEY, CDR2 SVGAGI. V gave up 6 bases and J gave up 4 bases; unmatched junction bases: 14. The CDR3 reads CASRPVAGTGHYEQYV. As DNA, the CDR3 is TGTGCCAGCAGGCCGGTAGCAGGGACAGGACATTACGAGCAGTACGTC.

The table lists this clonotype with a few counts. The CDR3 region has the DNA TGTGCCAGCAGCTTCGGGGTACAGGGAGTATCACCCCTCCACTTT. It encodes CASSFGVQGVSPLHF. The rearrangement links TRBV27 to TRBJ1-6; TRBD1 might be the D (6 bases). Looked up from germline, CDR1 is MNHEY and CDR2 is SMNVEV (reference sequence). CDR3 length: 15 residues. The V gene lost 6 bases and the J gene lost 10 bases, with 19 bases spanning the gap.

J is TRBJ1-2 and V is TRBV19, with 12 nucleotides matching TRBD1. Germline V CDR1 and CDR2: LNHDA, SQIVND (reference sequence). There are 20 residues in the CDR3. The V segment lost 6 bases and the J segment 6 bases; nucleotides outside the gene matches: 23. The CDR3 here is CASSFLIRDRGRGPQDGYTF. The CDR3 bases are TGTGCCAGTAGCTTTCTAATCAGGGACAGGGGGCGCGGGCCCCAGGATGGCTACACCTTC. The variable domain in full, completed from reference TRBV19 and TRBJ1-2, reads DGGITQSPKYLFRKEGQNVTLSCEQNLNHDAMYWYRQDPGQGLRLIYYSQIVNDFQKGDIAEGYSVSREKKESFPLTVTSAQKNPTAFYLCASSFLIRDRGRGPQDGYTFGSGTRLTVV.

The rearrangement joins TRBV9 to TRBJ2-5; TRBD2 might be the D (6 bases). The length of the CDR3 is 15 residues. V lost 4 bases to trimming and J lost 1 base, with 14 bases between them. From germline, CDR1 is SGDLS and CDR2 YYNGEE. The CDR3 loop reads CASSPPTGLQETQYF. Here the CDR3 DNA reads TGTGCCAGCAGCCCCCCCACGGGACTCCAAGAGACCCAGTACTTC. The entire variable domain, with the rest obtained from reference TRBV9 and TRBJ2-5, is as follows: DSGVTQTPKHLITATGQRVTLRCSPRSGDLSVYWYQQSLDQGLQFLIQYYNGEERAKGNILERFSAQQFPDLHSELNLSSLELGDSALYFCASSPPTGLQETQYFGPGTRLLVL.

J is TRBJ1-2 and V is TRBV7-4, with D maybe TRBD1 (5 bases). Trimming stripped 5 bases from V and 7 bases from J, with 14 bases between. Germline CDR1 reads SGHVT; CDR2 reads SQSDAQ. This CDR3 is 13 amino acids long. As DNA, the CDR3 is TGTGCCAGCAGCCTAAAGTCTGGGGGTGGCTACACCTTC. This translates into CASSLKSGGGYTF.